Below are 20 T cell receptor beta chains sequenced from a single sample in a study of cytomegalovirus exposure and HLA in healthy donors. Amplification used 60 Vbeta primers and 13 Jbeta primers. Clones were sequenced by immunoSEQ multiplex PCR, and TCRdb holds only the in-frame ones, with some missing. The sample includes about 140,000 clones, roughly three quarters of them seen just once. Sequenced input: PBMCs. These receptors all come from a man younger than 45 in good health and CMV-seronegative.

This chain joins TRBV19 and TRBJ2-1; 7 nucleotides match TRBD1. CDR1 is LNHDA, CDR2 SQIVND, per germline (reference sequence). The CDR3 consists of 16 residues. Trimming took 1 base from V and 5 from J; bases not matched to a gene: 8. CDR3 in DNA: TGTGCCAGTAGTATAGGGGCCAGGGGGTCCCACAATGAGCAGTTCTTC. The encoded protein is CASSIGARGSHNEQFF.

V usage is TRBV4-1 and J usage is TRBJ2-1; D unclear. Germline loops: CDR1 MGHRA, CDR2 YSYEKL. CDR3 length: 17 amino acids. V lost 1 base and J 0 bases, leaving 13 bases between the germline ends. The CDR3 coding sequence is TGCGCCAGCAGCCAAGGGTATGGGCCAAGCTCCTACAATGAGCAGTTCTTC. This codes for CASSQGYGPSSYNEQFF.

This chain links TRBV29-1 with TRBJ1-1; TRBD1 agrees at 7 bases. The CDR3 has 13 amino acids. With 8 bases clipped from V and 5 bases from J, the junction kept 11 bases outside the gene matches. The germline CDR1 and CDR2 sequences are SQVTM and ANQGSEA. In DNA form, the CDR3 reads TGCAGCATAAGACAGGGCAGGGGGACTGAAGCTTTCTTT. Its translation is CSIRQGRGTEAFF. The variable domain in full, with the rest retrieved from reference TRBV29-1 and TRBJ1-1, is SAVISQKPSRDICQRGTSLTIQCQVDSQVTMMFWYRQQPGQSLTLIATANQGSEATYESGFVIDKFPISRPNLTFSTLTVSNMSPEDSSIYLCSIRQGRGTEAFFGQGTRLTVV.

The chain uses TRBV27 and TRBJ2-3; TRBD1 agrees at 10 bases. Germline CDR1 MNHEY, CDR2 SMNVEV (reference sequence). J was trimmed by 3 bases and V by 0 bases; bases with no gene match: 3. This CDR3 has 16 amino acids. The CDR3 sequence is CASSLSGQGITDTQYF. The CDR3 bases are TGTGCCAGCAGTTTATCGGGACAGGGGATAACAGATACGCAGTATTTT.

The chain links TRBV6-1 to TRBJ2-7; 7 bases match TRBD1. V was clipped by 6 bases and J by 3 bases; unmatched bases: 2. The CDR3 runs to 12 residues. Germline values: CDR1 MNHNS, CDR2 SASEGT. Written as DNA, the CDR3 is TGTGCCAGCAGCGGGGACAGCTACGAGCAGTACTTC. It yields the protein CASSGDSYEQYF.

V gene TRBV7-3 combines with J gene TRBJ2-7; D uncertain. CDR3 length: 14 residues. Trimming stripped 1 base from V and 0 bases from J, with 7 bases between. Per the germline V gene, CDR1 is SGHTA and CDR2 is FQGTGA. The chain's CDR3 is CASSLSPNSYEQYF. CDR3 sequence (DNA): TGTGCCAGCAGCTTAAGTCCCAACTCCTACGAGCAGTACTTC.

The chain uses TRBV6-1 and TRBJ1-4; D not certain. CDR1 and CDR2 from the germline V gene are MNHNS and SASEGT. V was cut by 4 bases and J by 3 bases, with 6 bases left in between. The CDR3 runs to 13 residues. As DNA, the CDR3 is TGTGCCAGCAGTGGGCGGCCTAATGAAAAACTGTTTTTT. Its protein is CASSGRPNEKLFF.

The chain has TRBV7-3 and TRBJ2-6; TRBD2 might be the D (5 bases). Germline-derived CDR1 and CDR2 are SGHTA and FQGTGA. The CDR3 length is 17 residues. The V end lost 5 bases, the J end lost 1 base, and 15 bases lay between the germline ends. The CDR3 DNA reads TGTGCCAGCAGCATCTCACCATCGGGATCTGGGGCCAACGTCCTGACTTTC. This translates into CASSISPSGSGANVLTF.

The rearrangement joins TRBV27 to TRBJ2-4; 7 bases agree with TRBD2. With 5 bases clipped from V and 5 bases from J, the junction kept 9 bases outside the gene matches. The CDR3 is made up of 15 amino acids. CDR1 and CDR2 (germline): MNHEY, SMNVEV (reference sequence). CDR3 nucleotides: TGTGCCAGCAGTCCCTTCCGGGGGGAGGAAAACATTCAGTACTTC. Translated, it gives CASSPFRGEENIQYF.

The rearrangement links TRBV2 to TRBJ1-2, with 8 bases aligning to TRBD1. Trimming took 4 bases from V and 7 from J; bases not matched to a gene: 5. The CDR3 has 13 residues. CDR1 is SNHLY and CDR2 is FYNNEI in the germline V gene. In DNA form, the CDR3 reads TGTGCCAGCAGTGTGGGAGACAGGGGTGGCTACACCTTC. This encodes CASSVGDRGGYTF.

This clone was detected only a few times. The chain is built from TRBV6-4 and TRBJ2-2; no clear D. Germline CDR1 MRHNA, CDR2 SNTAGT. V lost 2 bases and J lost 7, with 8 bases in between. The CDR3 spans 13 residues. CDR3 DNA: TGTGCCAGCAGTGACGGGCAGAGCGGGGAGCTGTTTTTT. Protein: CASSDGQSGELFF.

This clone was seen only a few times. The rearrangement links TRBV7-3 to TRBJ2-1; D is possibly TRBD2 (5 bases). CDR3 length: 14 residues. Germline CDR1 is SGHTA and CDR2 is FQGTGA. Trimming took off 2 bases at V and 5 bases at J, with 10 bases between the two ends. CDR3 sequence: CASSLGGLNNEQFF. For the CDR3, the DNA is TGTGCCAGCAGCTTAGGCGGGCTCAACAATGAGCAGTTCTTC.

CDR3: CASSLTLPLAGVDTGELFF. DNA of the CDR3: TGTGCCAGCAGCTTAACCCTCCCACTAGCGGGAGTAGACACCGGGGAGCTGTTTTTT. V and J are TRBV11-3 and TRBJ2-2; 11 bases align to TRBD2. This CDR3 spans 19 amino acids. Germline V CDR1 and CDR2: SGHNT, YENEEA. Trimming took 2 bases from V and 3 from J; bases not matched to a gene: 11.

CDR3 nucleotides: TGTGCCAGCAGTTTGCGGGAGGTTATGGAGACCCAGTACTTC. This sequence encodes CASSLREVMETQYF. The V gene is TRBV28, the J gene TRBJ2-5; 8 bases fit TRBD2. Germline-derived CDR1 and CDR2 are MDHEN and SYDVKM. The CDR3 is 14 residues long. The J segment lost 5 bases and the V segment lost 3 bases, leaving 5 bases of the junction unmatched.

The V gene is TRBV5-8, the J gene TRBJ2-5; TRBD1 matches at 9 bases. The CDR3 sequence is 14 residues long. CDR1 and CDR2 from the germline V gene are SGHTS and YDEGEE. V trimming: 3 bases; J trimming: 7 bases; junction bases outside the gene matches: 7. CDR3 nucleotides: TGTGCCAGCAGCTCACAGGGGGCGCGCGGGACCCAGTACTTC. Its protein product is CASSSQGARGTQYF.

The CDR3, as DNA: TGTGCCTGGAGTAGACAGGGTCCTAACTTGTATCAGCCCCAGCATTTT. It specifies CAWSRQGPNLYQPQHF. The rearrangement uses TRBV30 and TRBJ1-5; TRBD1 aligns across 7 bases. The germline V gene has CDR1 GTSNPN and CDR2 SVGIG (reference sequence). After removal of 2 bases from V and 5 bases from J, the junction contained 12 bases not matched to a gene. The CDR3 consists of 16 residues. Based on the CDR3 plus reference TRBV30 and TRBJ1-5, the full variable domain is SQTIHQWPATLVQPVGSPLSLECTVEGTSNPNLYWYRQAAGRGLQLLFYSVGIGQISSEVPQNLSASRPQDRQFILSSKKLLLSDSGFYLCAWSRQGPNLYQPQHFGDGTRLSIL.

J is TRBJ2-7 and V is TRBV10-1; TRBD2 matches 13 bases. V gave up 5 bases and J gave up 4 bases; unmatched junction bases: 2. Germline V lookup: CDR1 WNHNN, CDR2 SYGVQD (reference sequence). This CDR3 has 14 residues. CDR3 loop: CASSQTSGRYEQYF. Here the CDR3 DNA reads TGCGCCAGCAGTCAGACTAGCGGGAGGTACGAGCAGTACTTC.

This chain joins TRBV5-5 and TRBJ2-7; D possibly corresponds to TRBD1 (5 bases). Germline CDR1 reads SGHKS; CDR2 reads YYEKEE (reference sequence). V was shortened by 5 bases and J by 9 bases, with 21 bases between the two germline ends. This CDR3 has 14 amino acids. The CDR3 nucleotides are TGTGCCAGCAGAACGGACACCTCTTCTACGGTGCAGTACTTC. As protein: CASRTDTSSTVQYF.

A remark on this clone: One end of the junction does not line up with germline, which may come from a read error. The V call is TRBV19, the J call TRBJ1-5, with TRBD1 identical over 7 bases. The V gene's germline CDR1 is LNHDA and CDR2 SQIVND (reference sequence). This CDR3 region has 15 residues. CDR3 DNA sequence: TGTGCCAGTAGCCGCACCCTCCTTGACAGGGCACCTTTCCAGTTT. Amino acid sequence: CASSRTLLDRAPFQF.

The sample holds a few counts of this clone. The chain carries TRBV5-1 and TRBJ1-1, with D possibly TRBD1 on 6 matching bases. The CDR3 is 15 amino acids. Germline V gives CDR1 SGHRS, CDR2 YFSETQ. The ends were cut back, 0 bases at V and 1 base at J, with 10 bases in the middle. In DNA form, the CDR3 reads TGCGCCAGCAGCTTGGCAGGGGACGGGAACACTGAAGCTTTCTTT. Translation gives CASSLAGDGNTEAFF.